The entry below describes one TCR beta chain. This sample is part of a study of shared clonotypes between healthy human individuals. Germline V gene sequence: CDR1 MGHDK, CDR2 SYGVNS. V was clipped by 7 bases and J by 2 bases; unmatched bases: 8. This CDR3 comprises 15 residues. Method: immunoSEQ multiplex PCR; TCRdb's copy keeps in-frame clones and lacks some. The sample has 100,000 to 120,000 clones, 55% to 70% seen once; the top ten hold around 26%. Material for sequencing was memory CD8+ T cells sorted from blood. Subset defined: CD45RO+ cells pooled with CCR7-negative TemRA cells. The receptor comes from a woman aged 30 to 39 in good health. V is TRBV25-1 and J is TRBJ2-1; 7 bases are a match to TRBD2. CDR3 nucleotides: TGTGCCAGCACGAGGGAAGCGGGACCCTACAATGAGCAGTTCTTC. Its protein is CASTREAGPYNEQFF.